The present T cell receptor beta chain was sequenced within a study of shared clonotypes between healthy human individuals (TCRdb year 2020). Study-wide context: The cohort included three men and a couple of women between 18 and 49 years of age. Per donor, three plates each were used for CD4 naive and CD4 memory, two for CD8 naive, and one for CD8 memory. Per donor, leukapheresis produced somewhere between about 0.94 and 9.5 billion PBMCs. Libraries were prepared and TCR repertoires were sequenced by different laboratories using diverse techniques, in order to increase sequencing depth and limit assay-specific biases. Blood TCR repertoires of a handful of healthy adults were deeply sequenced to estimate repertoire size and the extent of clonotype sharing between individuals.

Healthy HIV-negative adults with no recently reported acute infections or vaccinations were included as donors. All donors were Caucasian adults living in Nashville, Tennessee, USA. CD4+ T cells were enriched by magnetic negative selection; naive cells were then positively selected on CD45RA, and the negative fraction formed the memory subset. Blood was collected by leukapheresis, and PBMCs were isolated by Ficoll-Histopaque density gradient centrifugation and then cryopreserved in liquid nitrogen vapor phase. Analytical flow cytometry was used to check the purity and quantity of every magnetically sorted T cell population. Each sorted fraction had its genomic DNA isolated and then quantified by UV absorbance on a Nanodrop 2000c. The CDR3 sequence holds 17 residues, the cysteine and phenylalanine included. The entry retains the CDR3 DNA only, 51 bases that are in frame from base 1. CDR1 and CDR2 (SGHRS, YFSETQ) derive from the germline V gene. Trimming leaves V shorter by 0 bases and J shorter by 0 bases, with the junction holding 8 bases beyond the gene matches.

Using the deep immunoSEQ assay, multiplex PCR amplified TCR CDR3 regions from genomic DNA. For each cell subset, the extracted genomic DNA was distributed evenly across all wells of several immunoSEQ 96-well plates, and each plate served as one replicate. For sorted subsets, approximately 210 ng of genomic DNA, equivalent to around 29,000 T cell genomes, went into each replicate PCR. Purified libraries were measured with a Qubit 3.0 fluorometer, size-checked on a Bioanalyzer 2100, and measured again with the KAPA Library Quantification kit. A separate single-read 150-cycle Illumina NextSeq 550 flow cell was used to sequence each immunoSEQ 96-well plate. The authors' pipeline ran thus. Because the immunoSEQ output included only junctional sequences and no quality scores, the filtering could not be the same as the filtering used for full-length reads. Sequences were annotated with PyIR, a Python wrapper for IgBLAST v1.9, and V/J genes and CDR3 were assigned using IMGT germline references. Reads with weak V/J assignments (E-value above 1e-6), missing CDR3, stop codons, out-of-frame junctions, or ambiguous translated residues were removed. V3J clonotypes were defined as sequences sharing the same inferred V gene, J gene, and CDR3 amino acid sequence. To compute the percentage overlap between repertoires, the number of shared unique clonotypes was divided by the size of the smaller repertoire. Three approaches were used to assess repertoire richness: RTK rarefaction, the Chao1 estimator, and Recon v2.1 estimates of unobserved clonotypes. Generation probabilities were computed with OLGA for all TCRbeta clonotypes obtained by the gDNA method from several donors. The table comes from immuneACCESS by way of TCRdb, which keeps in-frame sequences with V and J called. Part of the clones is missing from these tables; in studies checked, under half for an unresolved V gene and the rest for unknown reasons. The V and J calls and clone size were taken over from that table, and D and trimming were inferred from the DNA. Within this sample are about 1 million clones, with approximately 80% of them counted one time only. The ten largest clones add up to 0.5% to 0.6% of the sample.

In its sample, this clone was seen once. Its target antigen remains unknown. No per-base quality is available; no much larger clone lies one base away. General study outcomes and caveats: Compared with non-shared clonotypes, the clonotypes found in all four sorted-subset donors had higher generation probabilities. Approximately 5% of naive CD4, 3.5% of naive CD8, about 2.1% of memory CD4, and 0.4% of memory CD8 clonotypes were shared across a few donors. Sampling was limited to blood, and TCR repertoires in tissue likely differ from TCR repertoires in blood. Because the study included only a small number of donors, the genetic and exposure-history diversity represented was limited. Estimated clonotype richness was generally larger for naive than for memory subsets. Pairwise subsampling indicated that sequencing depth was expected to affect the degree of clonotype sharing among donors. Even with the large sequencing depth, rarefaction of the sorted-subset datasets indicated that sequencing was incomplete.

The sample taken for sequencing was memory CD4+ T cells from PBMCs. In the paper's terms, the cell subset or site label means: CD45RA-negative fraction. The rearranged chain carries TRBV5-1 and TRBJ2-5; the junction holds 7 bases that match TRBD2. This receptor was identified in a man in his late teens or twenties in good health. Some clones in this sample may be carry-over from other donors' samples. The bases are TGCGCCAGCAGCTTGGGAATCGAGCGGGACCACCAAGAGACCCAGTACTTC. This translates into CASSLGIERDHQETQYF.